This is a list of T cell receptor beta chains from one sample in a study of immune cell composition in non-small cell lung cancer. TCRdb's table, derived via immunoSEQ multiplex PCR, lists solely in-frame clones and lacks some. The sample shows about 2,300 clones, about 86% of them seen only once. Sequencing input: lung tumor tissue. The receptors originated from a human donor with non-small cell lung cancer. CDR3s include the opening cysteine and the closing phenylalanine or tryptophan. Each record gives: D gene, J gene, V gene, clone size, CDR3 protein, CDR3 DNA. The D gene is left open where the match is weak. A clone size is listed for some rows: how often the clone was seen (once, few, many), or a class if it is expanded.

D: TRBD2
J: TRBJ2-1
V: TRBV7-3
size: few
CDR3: CASSPAGGSYNEQFF
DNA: TGTGCCAGCAGCCCCGCGGGGGGGAGTTACAATGAGCAGTTCTTC

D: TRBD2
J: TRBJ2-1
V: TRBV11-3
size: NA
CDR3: CASSEVSGRPHNEQFF
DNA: TGTGCCAGCAGCGAAGTTAGCGGGAGGCCGCACAATGAGCAGTTCTTC

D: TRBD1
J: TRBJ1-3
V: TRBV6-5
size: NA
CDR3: CASRGTVSGNTIYF
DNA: TGTGCCAGCAGAGGGACAGTCTCTGGAAACACCATATATTTT

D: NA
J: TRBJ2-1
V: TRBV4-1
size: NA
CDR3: CASSLRSNEQFF
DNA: TGCGCCAGCAGCCTGCGTAGCAATGAGCAGTTCTTC

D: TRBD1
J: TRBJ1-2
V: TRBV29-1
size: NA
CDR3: CSVDRGINYGYTF
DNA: TGCAGCGTCGACAGGGGAATCAACTATGGCTACACCTTC

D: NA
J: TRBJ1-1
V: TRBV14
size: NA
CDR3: CASGRNMNTEAFF
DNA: TGTGCCAGCGGCCGAAACATGAACACTGAAGCTTTCTTT

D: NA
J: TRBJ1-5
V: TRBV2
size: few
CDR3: CASSDPRVLNQPQHF
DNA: TGTGCCAGCAGTGATCCCAGGGTTCTTAATCAGCCCCAGCATTTT

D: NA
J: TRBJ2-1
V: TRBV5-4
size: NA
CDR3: CASSLVFPDNEQFF
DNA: TGTGCCAGCAGCTTGGTTTTTCCAGACAATGAGCAGTTCTTC

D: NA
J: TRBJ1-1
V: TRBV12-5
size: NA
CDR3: CASSGFTEAFF
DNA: TGTGCTAGTTCAGGGTTCACTGAAGCTTTCTTT

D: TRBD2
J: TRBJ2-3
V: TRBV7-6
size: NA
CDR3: CASSQGLAGTDTQYF
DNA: TGTGCCAGCAGCCAGGGACTAGCGGGCACAGATACGCAGTATTTT

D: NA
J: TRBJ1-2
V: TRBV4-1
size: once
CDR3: CASSRYWDSIGGYTF
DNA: TGCGCCAGCAGCCGCTATTGGGACTCTATAGGAGGCTACACCTTC

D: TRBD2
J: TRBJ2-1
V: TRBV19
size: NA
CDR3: CASSMGREVNNEQFF
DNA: TGTGCCAGTAGTATGGGGCGGGAGGTCAACAATGAGCAGTTCTTC

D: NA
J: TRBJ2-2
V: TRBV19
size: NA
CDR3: CASSIVTAQHTGELFF
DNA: TGTGCCAGTAGTATCGTAACTGCTCAACACACCGGGGAGCTGTTTTTT

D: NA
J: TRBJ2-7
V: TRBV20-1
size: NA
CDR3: CSAPSSPGQYF
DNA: TGCAGTGCTCCCTCATCGCCCGGGCAGTACTTC

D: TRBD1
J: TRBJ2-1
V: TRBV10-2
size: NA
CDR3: CASRDRGLPSLYNEQFF
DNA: TGCGCCAGCAGGGACAGGGGACTCCCCTCCCTCTACAATGAGCAGTTCTTC

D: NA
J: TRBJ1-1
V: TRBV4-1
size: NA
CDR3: CASSPRGLDTEAFF
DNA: TGCGCCAGCAGCCCGAGGGGGTTGGACACTGAAGCTTTCTTT

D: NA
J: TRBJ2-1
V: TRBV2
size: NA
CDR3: CASSDNGGTYNEQFF
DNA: TGTGCCAGCAGTGATAACGGCGGTACCTACAATGAGCAGTTCTTC

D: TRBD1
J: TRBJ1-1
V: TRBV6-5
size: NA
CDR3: CAGSAGTANTEAFF
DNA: TGTGCCGGCAGTGCCGGGACAGCGAACACTGAAGCTTTCTTT

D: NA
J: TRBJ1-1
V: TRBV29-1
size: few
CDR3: CSVGYRSNTEAFF
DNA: TGCAGCGTTGGATACAGGAGTAACACTGAAGCTTTCTTT

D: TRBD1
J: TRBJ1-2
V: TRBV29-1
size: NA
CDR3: CSVRQGASYGYTF
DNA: TGCAGCGTTCGACAGGGAGCTAGCTATGGCTACACCTTC

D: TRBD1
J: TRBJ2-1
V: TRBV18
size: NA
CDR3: CASSPVTGGSYNEQFF
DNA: TGTGCCAGCTCACCGGTAACAGGGGGCTCCTACAATGAGCAGTTCTTC

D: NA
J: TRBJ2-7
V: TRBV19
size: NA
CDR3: CASSIGPGSGEQYF
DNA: TGTGCCAGTAGTATCGGCCCGGGGAGTGGCGAGCAGTACTTC

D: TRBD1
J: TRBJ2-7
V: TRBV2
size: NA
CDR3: CASSYPTGGMREQYF
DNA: TGTGCCAGCAGTTACCCGACAGGGGGGATGCGGGAGCAGTACTTC

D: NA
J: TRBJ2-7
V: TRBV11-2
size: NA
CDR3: CASSADSLGSYEQYF
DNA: TGTGCCAGCAGCGCGGACAGCCTGGGCTCCTACGAGCAGTACTTC

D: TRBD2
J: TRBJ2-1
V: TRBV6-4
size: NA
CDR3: CASSDSSGSSNEQFF
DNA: TGTGCCAGCAGTGACTCGAGCGGGAGTAGCAATGAGCAGTTCTTC

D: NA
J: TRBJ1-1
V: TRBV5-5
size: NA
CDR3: CASSFRGDSTEAFF
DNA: TGTGCCAGCAGCTTCCGGGGGGATAGCACTGAAGCTTTCTTT

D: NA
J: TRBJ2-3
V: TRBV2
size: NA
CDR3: CASSEPYTDTQYF
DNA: TGTGCCAGCAGTGAACCCTACACAGATACGCAGTATTTT

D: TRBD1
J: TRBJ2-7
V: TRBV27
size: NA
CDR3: CASAGQDSSYEQYF
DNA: TGTGCCAGCGCCGGACAGGACAGCTCCTACGAGCAGTACTTC

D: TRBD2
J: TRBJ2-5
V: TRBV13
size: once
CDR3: CASSPDSGSSGETQYF
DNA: TGTGCCAGCAGCCCCGATAGCGGGAGCTCAGGGGAGACCCAGTACTTC

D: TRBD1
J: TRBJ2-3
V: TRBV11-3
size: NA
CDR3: CASSLGDRGIDTQYF
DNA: TGTGCCAGCAGCTTAGGGGACAGGGGAATAGATACGCAGTATTTT